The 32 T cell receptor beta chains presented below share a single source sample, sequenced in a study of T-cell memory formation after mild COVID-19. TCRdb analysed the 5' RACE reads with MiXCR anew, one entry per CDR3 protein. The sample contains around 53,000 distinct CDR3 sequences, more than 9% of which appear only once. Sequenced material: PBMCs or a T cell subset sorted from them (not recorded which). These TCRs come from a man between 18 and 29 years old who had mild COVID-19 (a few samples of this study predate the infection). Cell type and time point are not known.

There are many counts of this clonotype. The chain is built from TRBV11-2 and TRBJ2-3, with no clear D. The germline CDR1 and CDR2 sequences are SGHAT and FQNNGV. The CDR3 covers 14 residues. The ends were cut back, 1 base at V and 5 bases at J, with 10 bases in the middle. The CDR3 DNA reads TGTGCCAGCAGCTTAGCGTCGCCTAAAGATACGCAGTATTTT. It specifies CASSLASPKDTQYF. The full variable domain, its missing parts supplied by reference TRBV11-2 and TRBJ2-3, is EAGVAQSPRYKIIEKRQSVAFWCNPISGHATLYWYQQILGQGPKLLIQFQNNGVVDDSQLPKDRFSAERLKGVDSTLKIQPAKLEDSAVYLCASSLASPKDTQYFGPGTRLTVL.

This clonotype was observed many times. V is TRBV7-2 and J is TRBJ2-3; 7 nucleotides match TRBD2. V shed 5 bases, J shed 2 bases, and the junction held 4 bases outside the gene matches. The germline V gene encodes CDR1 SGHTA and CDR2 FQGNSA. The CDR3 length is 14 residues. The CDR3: CASSVSGDTDTQYF. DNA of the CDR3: TGTGCCAGCAGCGTGAGCGGGGACACAGATACGCAGTATTTT. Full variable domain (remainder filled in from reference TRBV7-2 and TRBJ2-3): GAGVSQSPSNKVTEKGKDVELRCDPISGHTALYWYRQSLGQGLEFLIYFQGNSAPDKSGLPSDRFSAERTGGSVSTLTIQRTQQEDSAVYLCASSVSGDTDTQYFGPGTRLTVL.

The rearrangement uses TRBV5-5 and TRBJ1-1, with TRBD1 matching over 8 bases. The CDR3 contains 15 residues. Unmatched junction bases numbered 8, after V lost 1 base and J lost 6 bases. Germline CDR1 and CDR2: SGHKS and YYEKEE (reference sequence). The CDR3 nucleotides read TGTGCCAGCAGCTTGAGGCAGGGGGCCTTCGCTGAAGCTTTCTTT. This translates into CASSLRQGAFAEAFF.

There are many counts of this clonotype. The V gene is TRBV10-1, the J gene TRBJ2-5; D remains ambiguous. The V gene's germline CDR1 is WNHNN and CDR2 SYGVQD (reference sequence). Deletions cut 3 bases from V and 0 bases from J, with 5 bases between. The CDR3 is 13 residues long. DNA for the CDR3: TGCGCCAGCAGTGATGGAAACCAAGAGACCCAGTACTTC. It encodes CASSDGNQETQYF.

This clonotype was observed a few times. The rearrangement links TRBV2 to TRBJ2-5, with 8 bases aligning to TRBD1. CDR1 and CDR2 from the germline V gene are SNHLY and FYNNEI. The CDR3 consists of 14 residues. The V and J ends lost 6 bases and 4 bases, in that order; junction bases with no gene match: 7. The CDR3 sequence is CASRPTGTGETQYF. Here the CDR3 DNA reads TGTGCCAGCAGACCGACAGGGACAGGAGAGACCCAGTACTTC.

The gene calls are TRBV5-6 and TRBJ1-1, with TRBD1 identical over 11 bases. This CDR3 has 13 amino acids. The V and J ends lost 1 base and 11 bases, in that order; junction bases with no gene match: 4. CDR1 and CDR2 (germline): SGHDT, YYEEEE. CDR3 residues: CASSLWTGGVAFF. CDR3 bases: TGTGCCAGCAGCTTGTGGACAGGGGGCGTCGCTTTCTTT.

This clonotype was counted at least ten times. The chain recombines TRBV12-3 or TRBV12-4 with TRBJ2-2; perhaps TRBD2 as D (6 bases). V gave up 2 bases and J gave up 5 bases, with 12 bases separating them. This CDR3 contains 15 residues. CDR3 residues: CASSLSGGRTGELFF. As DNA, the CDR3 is TGTGCCAGCAGTTTATCCGGGGGACGAACCGGGGAGCTGTTTTTT.

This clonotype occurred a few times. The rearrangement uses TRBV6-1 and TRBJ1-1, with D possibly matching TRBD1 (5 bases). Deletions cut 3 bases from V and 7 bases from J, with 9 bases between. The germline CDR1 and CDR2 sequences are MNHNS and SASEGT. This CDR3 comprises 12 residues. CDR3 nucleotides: TGTGCCAGCAGTGATTGGACACGTGAAGCTTTCTTT. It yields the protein CASSDWTREAFF.

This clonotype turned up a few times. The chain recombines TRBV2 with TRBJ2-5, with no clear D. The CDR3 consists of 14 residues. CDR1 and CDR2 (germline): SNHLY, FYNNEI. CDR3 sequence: CAVAFTGTGETQYF. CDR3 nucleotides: TGTGCAGTGGCGTTCACCGGCACTGGGGAGACCCAGTACTTC.

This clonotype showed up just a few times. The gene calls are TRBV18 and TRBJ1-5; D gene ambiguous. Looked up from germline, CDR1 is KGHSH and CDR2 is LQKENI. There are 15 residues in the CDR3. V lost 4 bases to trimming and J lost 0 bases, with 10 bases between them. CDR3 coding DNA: TGTGCCAGCTCACAGTCCGGGCGTAGCAATCAGCCCCAGCATTTT. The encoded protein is CASSQSGRSNQPQHF.

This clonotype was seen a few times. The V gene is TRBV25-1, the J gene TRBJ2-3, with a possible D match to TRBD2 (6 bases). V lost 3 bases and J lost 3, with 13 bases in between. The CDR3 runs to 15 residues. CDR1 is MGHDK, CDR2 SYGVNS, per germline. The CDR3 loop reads CASSDGRGYTDTQYF. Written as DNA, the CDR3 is TGTGCCAGCAGTGATGGGCGGGGTTATACAGATACGCAGTATTTT. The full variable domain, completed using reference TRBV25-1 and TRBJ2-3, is EADIYQTPRYLVIGTGKKITLECSQTMGHDKMYWYQQDPGMELHLIHYSYGVNSTEKGDLSSESTVSRIRTEHFPLTLESARPSHTSQYLCASSDGRGYTDTQYFGPGTRLTVL.

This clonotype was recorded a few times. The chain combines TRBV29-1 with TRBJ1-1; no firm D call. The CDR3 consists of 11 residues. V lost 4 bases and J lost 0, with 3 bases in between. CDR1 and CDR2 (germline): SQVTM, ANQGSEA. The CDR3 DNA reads TGCAGCGTTGGGATGAACACTGAAGCTTTCTTT. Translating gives CSVGMNTEAFF. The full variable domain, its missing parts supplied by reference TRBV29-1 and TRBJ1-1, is SAVISQKPSRDICQRGTSLTIQCQVDSQVTMMFWYRQQPGQSLTLIATANQGSEATYESGFVIDKFPISRPNLTFSTLTVSNMSPEDSSIYLCSVGMNTEAFFGQGTRLTVV.

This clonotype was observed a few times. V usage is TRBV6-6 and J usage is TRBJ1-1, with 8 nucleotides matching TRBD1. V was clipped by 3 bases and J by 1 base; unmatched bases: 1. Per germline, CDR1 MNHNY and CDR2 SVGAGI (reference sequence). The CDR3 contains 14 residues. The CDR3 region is CASSYQGANTEAFF. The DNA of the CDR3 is TGTGCCAGCAGTTATCAGGGGGCGAACACTGAAGCTTTCTTT.

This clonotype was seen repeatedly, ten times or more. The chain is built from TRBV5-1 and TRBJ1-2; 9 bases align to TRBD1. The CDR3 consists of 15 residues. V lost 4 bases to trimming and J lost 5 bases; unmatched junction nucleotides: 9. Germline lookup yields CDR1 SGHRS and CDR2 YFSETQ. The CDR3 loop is CASSDRDRERYGYTF. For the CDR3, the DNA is TGCGCCAGCAGCGACCGGGACAGGGAAAGATATGGCTACACCTTC.

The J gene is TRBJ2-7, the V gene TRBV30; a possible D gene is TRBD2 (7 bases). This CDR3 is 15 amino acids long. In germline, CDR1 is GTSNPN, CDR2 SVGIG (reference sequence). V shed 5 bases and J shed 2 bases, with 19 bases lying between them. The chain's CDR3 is CAWSLKGEGTYEQYF. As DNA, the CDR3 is TGTGCCTGGTCCCTTAAGGGGGAGGGGACCTACGAGCAGTACTTC.

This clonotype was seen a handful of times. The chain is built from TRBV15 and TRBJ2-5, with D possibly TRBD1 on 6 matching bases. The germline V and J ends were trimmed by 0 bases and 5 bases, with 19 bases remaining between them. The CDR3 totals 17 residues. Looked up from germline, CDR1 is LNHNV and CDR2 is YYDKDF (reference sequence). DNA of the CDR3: TGTGCCACCAGCAGAGATGCGGAGGCAGGGGCGGTGGAGACCCAGTACTTC. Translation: CATSRDAEAGAVETQYF. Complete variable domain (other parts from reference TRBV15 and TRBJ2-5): DAMVIQNPRYQVTQFGKPVTLSCSQTLNHNVMYWYQQKSSQAPKLLFHYYDKDFNNEADTPDNFQSRRPNTSFCFLDIRSPGLGDTAMYLCATSRDAEAGAVETQYFGPGTRLLVL.

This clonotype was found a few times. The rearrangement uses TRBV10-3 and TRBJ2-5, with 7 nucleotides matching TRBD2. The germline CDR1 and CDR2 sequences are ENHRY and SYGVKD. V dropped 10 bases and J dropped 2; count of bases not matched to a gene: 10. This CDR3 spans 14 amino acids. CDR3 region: CATRGREGQETQYF. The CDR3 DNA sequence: TGTGCCACCAGAGGGAGGGAAGGGCAAGAGACCCAGTACTTC.

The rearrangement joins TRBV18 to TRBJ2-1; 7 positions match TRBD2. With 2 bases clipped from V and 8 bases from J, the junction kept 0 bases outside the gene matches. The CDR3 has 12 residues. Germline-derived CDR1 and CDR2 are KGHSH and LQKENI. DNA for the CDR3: TGTGCCAGCTCACCAGGGGGGGATGAGCAGTTCTTC. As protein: CASSPGGDEQFF. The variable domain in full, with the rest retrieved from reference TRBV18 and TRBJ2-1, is NAGVMQNPRHLVRRRGQEARLRCSPMKGHSHVYWYRQLPEEGLKFMVYLQKENIIDESGMPKERFSAEFPKEGPSILRIQQVVRGDSAAYFCASSPGGDEQFFGPGTRLTVL.

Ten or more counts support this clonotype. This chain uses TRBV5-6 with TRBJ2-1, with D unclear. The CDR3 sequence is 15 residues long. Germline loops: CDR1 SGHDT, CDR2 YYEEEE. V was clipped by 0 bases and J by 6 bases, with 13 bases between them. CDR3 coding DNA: TGTGCCAGCAGCTTGGCTTTTAGGGTCGCCAATGAGCAGTTCTTC. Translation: CASSLAFRVANEQFF.

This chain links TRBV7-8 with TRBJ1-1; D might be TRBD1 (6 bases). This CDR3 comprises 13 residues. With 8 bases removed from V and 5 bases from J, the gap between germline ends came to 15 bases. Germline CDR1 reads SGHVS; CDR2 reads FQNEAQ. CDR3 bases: TGTGCCAGCCTCCCCGGGGGCTGGACTGAAGCTTTCTTT. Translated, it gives CASLPGGWTEAFF. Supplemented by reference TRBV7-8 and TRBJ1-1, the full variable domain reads GAGVSQSPRYKVAKRGQDVALRCDPISGHVSLFWYQQALGQGPEFLTYFQNEAQLDKSGLPSDRFFAERPEGSVSTLKIQRTQQEDSAVYLCASLPGGWTEAFFGQGTRLTVV.

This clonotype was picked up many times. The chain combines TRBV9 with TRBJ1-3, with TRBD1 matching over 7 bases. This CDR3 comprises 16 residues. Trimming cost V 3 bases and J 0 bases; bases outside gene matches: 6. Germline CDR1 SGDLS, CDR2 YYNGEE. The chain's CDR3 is CASSALGGFSGNTIYF. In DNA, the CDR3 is TGTGCCAGCAGCGCATTAGGGGGCTTCTCTGGAAACACCATATATTTT.

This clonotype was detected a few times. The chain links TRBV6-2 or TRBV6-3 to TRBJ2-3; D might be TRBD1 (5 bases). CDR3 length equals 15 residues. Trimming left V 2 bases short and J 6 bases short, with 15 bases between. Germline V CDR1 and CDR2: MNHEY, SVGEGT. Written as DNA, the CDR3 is TGTGCCAGCAGTTACCGGCAGGGCCTTTACGATACGCAGTATTTT. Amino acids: CASSYRQGLYDTQYF.

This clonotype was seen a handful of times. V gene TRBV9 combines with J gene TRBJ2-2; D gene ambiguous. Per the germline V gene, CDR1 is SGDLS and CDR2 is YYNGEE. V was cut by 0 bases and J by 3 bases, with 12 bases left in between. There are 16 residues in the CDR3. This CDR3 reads CASSVEREFYTGELFF. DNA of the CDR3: TGTGCCAGCAGCGTAGAAAGGGAATTCTACACCGGGGAGCTGTTTTTT.

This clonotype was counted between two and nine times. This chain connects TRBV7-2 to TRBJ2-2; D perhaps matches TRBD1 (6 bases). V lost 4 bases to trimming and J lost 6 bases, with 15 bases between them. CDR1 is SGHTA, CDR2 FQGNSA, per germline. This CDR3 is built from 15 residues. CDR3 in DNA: TGTGCCAGCAGCTCGCTTGGGGGCGTTGCCGGGGAGCTGTTTTTT. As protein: CASSSLGGVAGELFF.

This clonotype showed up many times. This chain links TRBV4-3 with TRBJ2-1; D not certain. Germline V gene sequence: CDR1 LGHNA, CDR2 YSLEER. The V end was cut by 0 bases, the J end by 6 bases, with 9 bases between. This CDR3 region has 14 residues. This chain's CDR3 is CASSQEPRSNEQFF. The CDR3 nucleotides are TGCGCCAGCAGCCAAGAGCCGAGGTCCAATGAGCAGTTCTTC.

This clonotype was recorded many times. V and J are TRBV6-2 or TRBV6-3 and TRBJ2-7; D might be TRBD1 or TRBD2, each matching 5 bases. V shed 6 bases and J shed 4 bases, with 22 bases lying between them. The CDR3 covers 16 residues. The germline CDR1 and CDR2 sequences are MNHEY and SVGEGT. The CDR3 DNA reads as TGTGCCAGCAGCCGAAGGGGACCGCGAATTACTTACGAGCAGTACTTC. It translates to CASSRRGPRITYEQYF.

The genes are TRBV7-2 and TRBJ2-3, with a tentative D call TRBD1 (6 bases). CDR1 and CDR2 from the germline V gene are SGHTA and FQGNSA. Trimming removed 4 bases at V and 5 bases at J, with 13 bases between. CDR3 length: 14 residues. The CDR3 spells CASSWGPGEDTQYF. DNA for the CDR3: TGTGCCAGCAGCTGGGGGCCAGGTGAAGATACGCAGTATTTT.

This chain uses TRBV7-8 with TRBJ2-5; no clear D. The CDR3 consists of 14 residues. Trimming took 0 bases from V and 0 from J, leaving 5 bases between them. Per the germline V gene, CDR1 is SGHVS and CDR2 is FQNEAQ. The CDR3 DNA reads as TGTGCCAGCAGCTTAGCTTGGCACCAAGAGACCCAGTACTTC. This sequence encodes CASSLAWHQETQYF.

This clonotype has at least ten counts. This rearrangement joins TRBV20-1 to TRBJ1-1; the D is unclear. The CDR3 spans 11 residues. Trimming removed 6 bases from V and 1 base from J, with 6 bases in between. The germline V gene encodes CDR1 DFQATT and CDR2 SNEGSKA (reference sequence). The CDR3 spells CSAARNTEAFF. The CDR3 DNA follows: TGCAGTGCCGCACGGAACACTGAAGCTTTCTTT.

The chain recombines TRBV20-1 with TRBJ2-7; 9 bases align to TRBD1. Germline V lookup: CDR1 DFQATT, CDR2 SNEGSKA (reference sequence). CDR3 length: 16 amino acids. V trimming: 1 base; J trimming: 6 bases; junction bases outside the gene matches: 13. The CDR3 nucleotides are TGCAGTGCTAGAGGGACAGGGGAAAAGGCCAACCTCGAGCAGTACTTC. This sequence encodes CSARGTGEKANLEQYF.

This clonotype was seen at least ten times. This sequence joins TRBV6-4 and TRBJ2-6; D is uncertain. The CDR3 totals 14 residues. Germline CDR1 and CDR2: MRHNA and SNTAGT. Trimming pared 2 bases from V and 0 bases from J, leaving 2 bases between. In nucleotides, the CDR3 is TGTGCCAGCAGTGACAACTCTGGGGCCAACGTCCTGACTTTC. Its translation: CASSDNSGANVLTF.

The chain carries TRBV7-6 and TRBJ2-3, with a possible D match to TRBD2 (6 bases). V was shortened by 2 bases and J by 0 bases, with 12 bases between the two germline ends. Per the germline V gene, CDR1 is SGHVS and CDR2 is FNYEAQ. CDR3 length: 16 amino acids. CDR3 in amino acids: CASSLPGGPSTDTQYF. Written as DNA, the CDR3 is TGTGCCAGCAGCTTACCCGGGGGTCCTAGCACAGATACGCAGTATTTT.